This TCR beta chain is drawn from a study of shared clonotypes between healthy human individuals. General study findings and limits: Depth was large, yet rarefaction showed that sorted-subset sequencing was incomplete. Sampling covered blood only; tissue repertoires likely differ.

Clones were sequenced by immunoSEQ multiplex PCR, and TCRdb holds only the in-frame ones, with some missing. The table shows about 2 million clones, with approximately 94% occurring only once. Trimming cost V 6 bases and J 2 bases, with 11 bases left between them. Per germline, CDR1 MNHNS and CDR2 SASEGT. CDR3 size: 13 residues. In regard to this clone: The target antigen is unknown. Other DNA sequences in this specimen translate into the identical CDR3.

It was CD45RO-negative cells, positively selected for CCR7, that made up naive CD8 cells, with terminally differentiated effector memory CD45RA+ cells excluded. The sample taken for sequencing was naive CD8+ T cells sorted from blood. This rearrangement joins TRBV6-1 to TRBJ2-7, with D tentatively TRBD1 or TRBD2 (5 bases each). The clonotype originates from a man aged 18 to 35 in good health. The CDR3: CASSERGPYEQYF. The CDR3 DNA follows: TGTGCCAGCAGCGAGAGGGGCCCCTACGAGCAGTACTTC.